Shown below are 20 T cell receptor beta chains from a single sample sequenced in a study of cytomegalovirus exposure and HLA in healthy donors (TCRdb year 2017). Library method: the immunoSEQ multiplex PCR assay. The multiplex PCR relied on a mix of 60 forward primers for TCR Vbeta segments and 13 reverse primers for TCR Jbeta segments. TCRdb's version of the immuneACCESS table is confined to in-frame rearrangements and falls short of the full clone set. An unresolved V gene accounts for under half of the shortfall where checked; the remainder is of unknown origin. The sample profile shows 150,000 to 250,000 clones; 60% to 85% of them were found once. The ten largest clones capture around 1.6% of the sample. Specimen: PBMCs. The receptors originated from a girl between 5 and 17 years old in good health and CMV-seropositive.

This chain uses TRBV5-4 with TRBJ1-1, with TRBD1 matching over 11 bases. This CDR3 is built from 15 residues. Germline V gives CDR1 SGHNT, CDR2 YYREEE (reference sequence). Trimming cost V 4 bases and J 4 bases; bases outside gene matches: 6. CDR3 residues: CASSPGTGGATEAFF. CDR3 nucleotide sequence: TGTGCCAGCAGCCCCGGGACAGGGGGGGCCACTGAAGCTTTCTTT.

This clone has just one count. The chain is built from TRBV4-3 and TRBJ2-1, with 9 bases that match TRBD1. Trimming took 3 bases from V and 9 from J; bases not matched to a gene: 9. Germline values: CDR1 LGHNA, CDR2 YSLEER. The CDR3 runs to 15 residues. The CDR3, as DNA: TGCGCCAGCAGCCATTCCGGGACAGGGTCCACTGAGCAGTTCTTC. This sequence encodes CASSHSGTGSTEQFF.

The V and J genes are TRBV6-6 and TRBJ2-7; 7 bases agree with TRBD2. Germline V gives CDR1 MNHNY, CDR2 SVGAGI (reference sequence). V was pared by 8 bases and J by 6 bases, with 10 bases of the junction left unmatched. The CDR3 covers 13 residues. CDR3 DNA sequence: TGTGCCAGCTTCGATGGGGGGGGGAGCGAGCAGTACTTC. Amino acid sequence: CASFDGGGSEQYF.

The rearrangement uses TRBV7-2 and TRBJ1-6; D call uncertain. V was trimmed by 1 base and J by 6 bases, leaving 7 bases between them. Germline-derived CDR1 and CDR2 are SGHTA and FQGNSA. This CDR3 region has 14 residues. The CDR3 spells CASSLGHVNSPLHF. The CDR3 DNA reads TGTGCCAGCAGCTTAGGACACGTTAATTCACCCCTCCACTTT.

This clone was counted once. This rearrangement joins TRBV7-2 to TRBJ1-2; D gene unclear. V was cut by 1 base and J by 4 bases, with 10 bases left in between. Germline assignment: CDR1 SGHTA and CDR2 FQGNSA. The CDR3 runs to 14 residues. This chain's CDR3 is CASSLGIPVYGYTF. DNA for the CDR3: TGTGCCAGCAGCTTAGGAATCCCAGTCTATGGCTACACCTTC.

This clone has a single count. CDR3 in amino acids: CASRSQGRTEAFF. As DNA, the CDR3 is TGTGCCAGCAGATCCCAGGGGCGTACTGAAGCTTTCTTT. J is TRBJ1-1 and V is TRBV6-5; D possibly corresponds to TRBD1 (6 bases). The CDR3 is 13 amino acids. The germline CDR1 and CDR2 sequences are MNHEY and SVGAGI. Trimming took off 6 bases at V and 5 bases at J, with 13 bases between the two ends.

The rearrangement uses TRBV2 and TRBJ2-7; 7 bases match TRBD1. V shed 7 bases, J shed 7 bases, and the junction held 19 bases outside the gene matches. Per germline, CDR1 SNHLY and CDR2 FYNNEI. CDR3 length: 16 residues. The CDR3 DNA sequence: TGTGCCAGCAAGGGAGAGGGGGCCCTGAAAGCTTGGGAGCAGTACTTC. Its translation is CASKGEGALKAWEQYF.

The rearrangement uses TRBV7-9 and TRBJ2-5; 12 bases match TRBD2. V was pared by 2 bases and J by 5 bases, with 3 bases of the junction left unmatched. Germline V gene sequence: CDR1 SEHNR, CDR2 FQNEAQ (reference sequence). This CDR3 region has 15 residues. The CDR3 loop reads CASSLSLAGGETQYF. The CDR3 region has the DNA TGTGCCAGCAGCTTATCCCTAGCGGGAGGGGAGACCCAGTACTTC.

This clone was recorded a few times. The chain carries TRBV7-2 and TRBJ2-2; a possible D gene is TRBD2 (7 bases). CDR3 length: 16 residues. V was trimmed by 4 bases and J by 5 bases, leaving 17 bases between them. Per germline, CDR1 SGHTA and CDR2 FQGNSA. CDR3 loop: CASSSRREGGTGELFF. The CDR3 nucleotides are TGTGCCAGCAGCTCCCGGAGGGAGGGGGGTACCGGGGAGCTGTTTTTT. The whole variable domain, remainder taken from reference TRBV7-2 and TRBJ2-2, is GAGVSQSPSNKVTEKGKDVELRCDPISGHTALYWYRQSLGQGLEFLIYFQGNSAPDKSGLPSDRFSAERTGGSVSTLTIQRTQQEDSAVYLCASSSRREGGTGELFFGEGSRLTVL.

This rearrangement joins TRBV10-3 to TRBJ2-7; possible D gene TRBD1, 6 bases. From germline, CDR1 is ENHRY and CDR2 SYGVKD. Between the trimmed V and J ends, which lost 4 bases and 0 bases, there was a span of 7 bases. The CDR3 runs to 13 residues. The chain's CDR3 is CAISGTASYEQYF. CDR3 in DNA: TGTGCCATCAGTGGGACAGCCTCCTACGAGCAGTACTTC.

The chain joins TRBV10-3 to TRBJ2-1; 8 nucleotides align to TRBD2. This CDR3 has 13 amino acids. Germline loops: CDR1 ENHRY, CDR2 SYGVKD. V dropped 4 bases and J dropped 8; count of bases not matched to a gene: 4. CDR3 DNA: TGTGCCATCAGTGGGACTAGCCGGGATGAGCAGTTCTTC. It specifies CAISGTSRDEQFF.

CDR3 coding DNA: TGTGCCAGCAGCTTCCCGGGACAGGGGGGTGCCTACGAGCAGTACTTC. Translating gives CASSFPGQGGAYEQYF. The chain employs TRBV5-6 and TRBJ2-7; TRBD1 matches at 11 bases. J lost 2 bases, V lost 2 bases, and 6 bases had no gene match. The CDR3 is 16 residues long. In germline, CDR1 is SGHDT, CDR2 YYEEEE.

J is TRBJ2-6 and V is TRBV6-5; no clear D gene. The germline V and J ends were trimmed by 6 bases and 1 base, with 7 bases remaining between them. The length of the CDR3 is 14 residues. Germline V CDR1 and CDR2: MNHEY, SVGAGI. The CDR3 loop reads CASSPLSGANVLTF. The CDR3 nucleotides read TGTGCCAGCAGCCCCTTATCTGGGGCCAACGTCCTGACTTTC.

This chain uses TRBV4-3 with TRBJ2-2; possible D gene TRBD2, 5 bases. Trimming stripped 1 base from V and 3 bases from J, with 9 bases between. Germline V CDR1 and CDR2: LGHNA, YSLEER. This CDR3 spans 15 amino acids. The CDR3 is CASSQVDSYTGELFF. The CDR3 region has the DNA TGCGCCAGCAGCCAAGTGGACTCCTACACCGGGGAGCTGTTTTTT.

The J gene is TRBJ2-7, the V gene TRBV6-5; D is uncertain. The CDR3 consists of 12 residues. Germline-derived CDR1 and CDR2 are MNHEY and SVGAGI. Trimming shortened V by 2 bases and J by 4 bases, and 6 bases separated the two germline ends. The CDR3 DNA is TGTGCCAGCAGTTACCCCGGTTACGAGCAGTACTTC. Amino acid sequence: CASSYPGYEQYF.

V gene TRBV14 combines with J gene TRBJ2-1; D call uncertain. The CDR3 covers 14 residues. The germline V gene has CDR1 SGHDN and CDR2 FVKESK. Trimming removed 1 base at V and 9 bases at J, with 13 bases between. The CDR3 region has the DNA TGTGCCAGCAGCCAAGTGAGCCAAAGTGCTGAGCAGTTCTTC. Its translation: CASSQVSQSAEQFF.

The chain recombines TRBV4-1 with TRBJ2-3, with 9 bases lining up with TRBD2. This CDR3 region has 17 residues. J lost 6 bases, V lost 1 base, and 11 bases had no gene match. Germline assignment: CDR1 MGHRA and CDR2 YSYEKL. CDR3 loop: CASSQVGGRGGPDTQYF. Here the CDR3 DNA reads TGCGCCAGCAGCCAAGTAGGGGGGCGGGGGGGCCCCGATACGCAGTATTTT.

The chain combines TRBV11-2 with TRBJ2-3; 11 nucleotides match TRBD2. The germline V gene has CDR1 SGHAT and CDR2 FQNNGV. Trimming removed 4 bases from V and 2 bases from J; junction bases left unmatched: 5. This CDR3 is built from 16 residues. CDR3 amino acids: CASSSRTSGYTDTQYF. The CDR3 DNA reads TGTGCCAGCAGCTCCCGGACTAGCGGGTACACAGATACGCAGTATTTT.

This sequence joins TRBV10-1 and TRBJ1-2; 8 positions agree with TRBD1. V lost 6 bases to trimming and J lost 5 bases; unmatched junction nucleotides: 5. There are 13 residues in the CDR3. The germline CDR1 and CDR2 sequences are WNHNN and SYGVQD (reference sequence). Written as DNA, the CDR3 is TGCGCCAGCAGCCAGGACAGGGCGTATGGCTACACCTTC. It specifies CASSQDRAYGYTF.

This chain links TRBV5-1 with TRBJ2-3; 8 bases map to TRBD2. V was clipped by 3 bases and J by 2 bases; unmatched bases: 8. This CDR3 is 16 amino acids long. Per the germline V gene, CDR1 is SGHRS and CDR2 is YFSETQ. CDR3 DNA sequence: TGCGCCAGCAGCTCCTCGCGGACTAGCCTCACAGATACGCAGTATTTT. Amino acids: CASSSSRTSLTDTQYF. The complete variable domain, with remaining parts taken from reference TRBV5-1 and TRBJ2-3, reads KAGVTQTPRYLIKTRGQQVTLSCSPISGHRSVSWYQQTPGQGLQFLFEYFSETQRNKGNFPGRFSGRQFSNSRSEMNVSTLELGDSALYLCASSSSRTSLTDTQYFGPGTRLTVL.